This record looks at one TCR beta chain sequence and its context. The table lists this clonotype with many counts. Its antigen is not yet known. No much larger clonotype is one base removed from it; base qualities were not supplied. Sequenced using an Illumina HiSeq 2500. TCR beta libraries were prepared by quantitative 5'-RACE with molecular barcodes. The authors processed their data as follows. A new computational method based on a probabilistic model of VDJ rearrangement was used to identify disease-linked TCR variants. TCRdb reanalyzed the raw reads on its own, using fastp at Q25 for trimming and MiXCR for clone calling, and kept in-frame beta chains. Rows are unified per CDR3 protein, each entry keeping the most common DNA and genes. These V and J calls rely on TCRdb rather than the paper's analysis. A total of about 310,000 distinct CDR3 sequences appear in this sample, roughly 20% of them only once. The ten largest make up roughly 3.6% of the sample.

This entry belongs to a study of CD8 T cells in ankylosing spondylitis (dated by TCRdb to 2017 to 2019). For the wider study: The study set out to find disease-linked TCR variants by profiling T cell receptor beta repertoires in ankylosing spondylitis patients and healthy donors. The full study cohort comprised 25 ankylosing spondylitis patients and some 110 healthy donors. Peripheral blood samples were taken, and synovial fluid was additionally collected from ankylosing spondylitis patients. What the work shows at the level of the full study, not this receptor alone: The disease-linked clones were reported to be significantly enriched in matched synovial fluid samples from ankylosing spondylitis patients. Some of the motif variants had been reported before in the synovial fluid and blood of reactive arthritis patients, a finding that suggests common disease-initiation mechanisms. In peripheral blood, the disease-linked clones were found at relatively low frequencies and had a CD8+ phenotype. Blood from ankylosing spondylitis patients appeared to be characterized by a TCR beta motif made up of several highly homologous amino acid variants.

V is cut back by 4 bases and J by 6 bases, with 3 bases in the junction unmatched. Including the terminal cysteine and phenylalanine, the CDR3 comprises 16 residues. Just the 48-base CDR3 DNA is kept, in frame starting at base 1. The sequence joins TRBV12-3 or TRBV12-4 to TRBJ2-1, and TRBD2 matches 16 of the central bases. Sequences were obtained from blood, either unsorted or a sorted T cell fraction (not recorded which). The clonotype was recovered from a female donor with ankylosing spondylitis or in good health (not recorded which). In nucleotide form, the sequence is TGTGCCAGCAGTTCTGGGACTAGCGGGAGGGCCAATGAGCAGTTCTTC. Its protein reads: CASSSGTSGRANEQFF.